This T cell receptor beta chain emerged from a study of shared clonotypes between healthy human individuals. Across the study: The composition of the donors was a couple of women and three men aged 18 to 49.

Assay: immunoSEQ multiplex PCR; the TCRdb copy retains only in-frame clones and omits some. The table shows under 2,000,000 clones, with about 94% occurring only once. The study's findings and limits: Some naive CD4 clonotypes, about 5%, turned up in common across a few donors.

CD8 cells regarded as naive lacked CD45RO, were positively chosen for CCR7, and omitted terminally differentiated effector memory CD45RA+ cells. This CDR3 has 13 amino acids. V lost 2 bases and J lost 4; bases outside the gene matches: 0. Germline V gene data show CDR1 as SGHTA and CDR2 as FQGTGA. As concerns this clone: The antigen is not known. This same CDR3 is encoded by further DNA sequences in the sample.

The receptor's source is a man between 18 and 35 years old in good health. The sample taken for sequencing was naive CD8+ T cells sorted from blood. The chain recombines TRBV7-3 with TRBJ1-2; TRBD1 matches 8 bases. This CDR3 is CASSLGQGYGYTF. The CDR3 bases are TGTGCCAGCAGCTTAGGACAGGGCTATGGCTACACCTTC.